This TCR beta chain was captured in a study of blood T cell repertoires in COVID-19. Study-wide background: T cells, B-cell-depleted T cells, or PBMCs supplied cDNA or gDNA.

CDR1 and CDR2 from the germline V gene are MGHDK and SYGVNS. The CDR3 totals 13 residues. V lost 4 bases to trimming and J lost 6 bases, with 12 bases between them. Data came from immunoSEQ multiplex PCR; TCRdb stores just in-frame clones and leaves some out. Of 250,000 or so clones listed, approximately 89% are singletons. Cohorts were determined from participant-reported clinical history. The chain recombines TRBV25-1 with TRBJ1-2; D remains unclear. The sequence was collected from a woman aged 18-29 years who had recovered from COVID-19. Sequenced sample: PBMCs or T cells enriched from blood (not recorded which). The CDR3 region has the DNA TGTGCCAGCAGTGGAGGGTATCTCCATGGCTACACCTTC. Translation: CASSGGYLHGYTF.